The 22 T cell receptor beta chains reported below all come from one sample, sequenced in a study of T cell responses to AZD1222 COVID-19 vaccine. Here immunoSEQ multiplex PCR was the method, and the copy in TCRdb shows in-frame clones only, minus some. The profile shows almost 80,000 clones, roughly 87% of them singletons. Specimen: peripheral blood, collected on day 0 of AZD1222 vaccination. All receptors come from an adult in good health.

The chain employs TRBV2 and TRBJ2-3, with TRBD2 identical over 7 bases. The J segment lost 1 base and the V segment lost 6 bases, leaving 4 bases of the junction unmatched. This CDR3 is 14 amino acids long. Germline assignment: CDR1 SNHLY and CDR2 FYNNEI. The CDR3 DNA reads TGTGCCAGCAGAGCTAGCGGTGGCACAGATACGCAGTATTTT. It is translated as CASRASGGTDTQYF.

This clone appeared a few times. This chain links TRBV24-1 with TRBJ1-2; the match to TRBD1 covers 10 bases. The CDR3 is 15 residues long. Germline loops: CDR1 KGHDR, CDR2 SFDVKD. V shed 2 bases and J 3 bases; nucleotides not matched to a gene: 2. The CDR3 nucleotides are TGTGCCACCAGTGATTCGGGACAGGGGTACTATGGCTACACCTTC. Amino acids: CATSDSGQGYYGYTF.

The chain carries TRBV4-2 and TRBJ1-4, with D perhaps TRBD1 (5 bases). V was trimmed by 0 bases and J by 7 bases, leaving 15 bases between them. The CDR3 runs 16 residues. Germline values: CDR1 LGHNA, CDR2 YNFKEQ. The CDR3 DNA reads TGTGCCAGCAGCCAAGAAAGAGGTCTGCAGGGTGAAAAACTGTTTTTT. Translation: CASSQERGLQGEKLFF.

The chain links TRBV20-1 to TRBJ2-5; 7 nucleotides line up with TRBD2. With 7 bases clipped from V and 4 bases from J, the junction kept 3 bases outside the gene matches. From germline, CDR1 is DFQATT and CDR2 SNEGSKA (reference sequence). CDR3 length equals 11 residues. The DNA of the CDR3 is TGCAGTGTACCGGGAGGAGAGACCCAGTACTTC. Translation gives CSVPGGETQYF.

The chain uses TRBV11-3 and TRBJ2-1, with 16 positions matching TRBD2. The V gene end was trimmed by 5 bases and the J gene end by 10 bases; junction bases not matched to a gene: 5. The germline gives CDR1 SGHNT, CDR2 YENEEA. The CDR3 extends over 15 amino acids. The CDR3 reads CASSPGLAGGIEQFF. CDR3 sequence (DNA): TGTGCCAGCAGCCCGGGACTAGCGGGAGGGATCGAGCAGTTCTTC.

This clone appeared a single time. The chain joins TRBV19 to TRBJ2-2; weak D call: TRBD2 (6 bases). Germline V gene data show CDR1 as LNHDA and CDR2 as SQIVND (reference sequence). V was trimmed by 4 bases and J by 5 bases, leaving 17 bases between them. This CDR3 is 16 amino acids long. CDR3 sequence (DNA): TGTGCCAGTAGTACCCGGGTAGCGGTCGGTACCGGGGAGCTGTTTTTT. It yields the protein CASSTRVAVGTGELFF.

The chain has TRBV5-4 and TRBJ2-7; 7 positions match TRBD2. The CDR3 extends over 14 amino acids. From germline, CDR1 is SGHNT and CDR2 YYREEE (reference sequence). With V trimmed by 0 bases and J by 3 bases, 3 bases remained unmatched. CDR3 protein: CASSLEREDYEQYF. CDR3 coding DNA: TGTGCCAGCAGCTTGGAACGGGAGGACTACGAGCAGTACTTC.

The rearrangement uses TRBV30 and TRBJ2-5; weak D call: TRBD1 (6 bases). V was shortened by 0 bases and J by 5 bases, with 13 bases between the two germline ends. The CDR3 has 14 amino acids. Germline assignment: CDR1 GTSNPN and CDR2 SVGIG (reference sequence). This CDR3 reads CAWSVTGSSETQYF. Here the CDR3 DNA reads TGTGCCTGGAGTGTAACAGGGAGCTCGGAGACCCAGTACTTC.

The J gene is TRBJ1-2, the V gene TRBV28; D might be TRBD1 (6 bases). Trimming cost V 4 bases and J 7 bases, with 10 bases left between them. The CDR3 runs to 12 residues. The germline V gene has CDR1 MDHEN and CDR2 SYDVKM. CDR3 sequence (DNA): TGTGCCAGCAGTTCAGGCAGGGGTGGCTACACCTTC. Translated: CASSSGRGGYTF.

The chain combines TRBV11-2 with TRBJ2-2; no clear D gene. Germline values: CDR1 SGHAT, CDR2 FQNNGV. The CDR3 length is 14 residues. The ends were cut back, 5 bases at V and 7 bases at J, with 14 bases in the middle. CDR3 amino acids: CASSLLRGNGELFF. The CDR3 DNA follows: TGTGCCAGCAGCCTCCTACGCGGAAACGGGGAGCTGTTTTTT. The whole variable domain, remainder taken from reference TRBV11-2 and TRBJ2-2, is EAGVAQSPRYKIIEKRQSVAFWCNPISGHATLYWYQQILGQGPKLLIQFQNNGVVDDSQLPKDRFSAERLKGVDSTLKIQPAKLEDSAVYLCASSLLRGNGELFFGEGSRLTVL.

The CDR3 DNA reads as TGTGCCAGCAGCCAAACTGCCTCCGGGATGGAGCAGTACTTC. This translates into CASSQTASGMEQYF. This chain uses TRBV3-1 (or the pseudogene TRBV3-2) with TRBJ2-7; weak D call: TRBD2 (5 bases). This CDR3 contains 14 residues. Deletions cut 2 bases from V and 7 bases from J, with 15 bases between. CDR1 is LGHDT, CDR2 YNNKEL, per germline (reference sequence).

This clone was seen only a few times. The rearrangement joins TRBV5-1 to TRBJ2-7, with 12 bases that match TRBD1. Trimming took 2 bases from V and 3 from J; bases not matched to a gene: 9. CDR1 is SGHRS and CDR2 is YFSETQ in the germline V gene. The CDR3 consists of 17 residues. CDR3 loop: CASSFSSGTGGNYEQYF. DNA of the CDR3: TGCGCCAGCAGCTTCTCATCCGGGACAGGGGGCAACTACGAGCAGTACTTC.

The chain is built from TRBV9 and TRBJ1-5; D call uncertain. From germline, CDR1 is SGDLS and CDR2 YYNGEE. The CDR3 has 14 amino acids. Trimming left V 1 base short and J 3 bases short, with 8 bases between. CDR3 DNA: TGTGCCAGCAGCGTATTGGGTGACAATCAGCCCCAGCATTTT. Amino acid sequence: CASSVLGDNQPQHF.

This sequence joins TRBV5-4 and TRBJ2-2; 7 nucleotides agree with TRBD2. The CDR3 spans 16 residues. V lost 3 bases, J lost 4 bases, and 9 bases stayed unmatched. Germline values: CDR1 SGHNT, CDR2 YYREEE (reference sequence). This CDR3 reads CASSSHPLAATGELFF. In DNA form, the CDR3 reads TGTGCCAGCAGCTCCCACCCGCTAGCGGCCACCGGGGAGCTGTTTTTT.

The chain combines TRBV7-8 with TRBJ1-2, with D possibly matching TRBD1 (5 bases). The V gene's germline CDR1 is SGHVS and CDR2 FQNEAQ. CDR3 length: 16 residues. The germline V and J ends were trimmed by 2 bases and 1 base, with 14 bases remaining between them. The CDR3 is CASSLNAGLINYGYTF. The CDR3 coding sequence is TGTGCCAGCAGCTTAAATGCGGGACTGATTAACTATGGCTACACCTTC.

This rearrangement joins TRBV15 to TRBJ1-2, with D perhaps TRBD1 (5 bases). The CDR3 contains 15 residues. Trimming shortened V by 6 bases and J by 0 bases, and 14 bases separated the two germline ends. Germline V gene lookup returns CDR1 LNHNV and CDR2 YYDKDF (reference sequence). CDR3 sequence (DNA): TGTGCCACCAGTCTCCTGAGGGGAGCTAACTATGGCTACACCTTC. It translates to CATSLLRGANYGYTF.

The chain links TRBV11-3 to TRBJ1-1; a possible D gene is TRBD1 (5 bases). The germline V and J ends were trimmed by 8 bases and 0 bases, with 10 bases remaining between them. The V gene's germline CDR1 is SGHNT and CDR2 YENEEA. This CDR3 has 13 amino acids. The DNA for the CDR3 is TGTGCCAGCTATTCCAGGGTGAACACTGAAGCTTTCTTT. Its translation: CASYSRVNTEAFF.

V is TRBV12-5 and J is TRBJ2-1; D gene uncertain. V was clipped by 0 bases and J by 1 base, with 10 bases between them. Germline CDR1 LGHNT, CDR2 FRNRAP. This CDR3 is built from 16 residues. In nucleotides, the CDR3 is TGTGCTAGTGGTTTGGTAGTCCAGCCTTCCTACAATGAGCAGTTCTTC. Translated: CASGLVVQPSYNEQFF.

This clone appeared a single time. The chain joins TRBV5-6 to TRBJ2-1; the D gene could be TRBD1 or TRBD2 (7 bases each). There are 14 residues in the CDR3. The V and J ends lost 8 bases and 3 bases respectively, with 15 bases between them. In germline, CDR1 is SGHDT, CDR2 YYEEEE. The CDR3 region has the DNA TGTGCCAGTGGCCAGGGGGGGTACTACAATGAGCAGTTCTTC. Translating it yields CASGQGGYYNEQFF.

This sequence joins TRBV9 and TRBJ2-7; possible D gene TRBD1, 5 bases. The CDR3 is 17 amino acids. CDR1 SGDLS and CDR2 YYNGEE come from the germline V gene. V was shortened by 3 bases and J by 0 bases, with 19 bases between the two germline ends. This CDR3 is CASSDTGADGFSYEQYF. The CDR3 nucleotides read TGTGCCAGCAGCGACACTGGGGCAGATGGATTCTCCTACGAGCAGTACTTC.

This clone showed up just once. V is TRBV11-3 and J is TRBJ2-1; a possible D gene is TRBD1 (6 bases). Germline values: CDR1 SGHNT, CDR2 YENEEA. This CDR3 is built from 15 residues. V lost 5 bases, J lost 8 bases, and 19 bases lay in between. CDR3 sequence (DNA): TGTGCCAGCAGCCCAATGGGACATCTGGTCGATGAGCAGTTCTTC. Protein product: CASSPMGHLVDEQFF.

The chain has TRBV7-2 and TRBJ2-2; 9 bases map to TRBD1. The CDR3 runs to 16 residues. The germline gives CDR1 SGHTA, CDR2 FQGNSA. Trimming at V came to 9 bases and at J to 1 base, leaving 9 bases not matched to a gene. The CDR3 DNA sequence: TGTGCCAGTAGGCCACCGGGACAGGGGAACACCGGGGAGCTGTTTTTT. It translates to CASRPPGQGNTGELFF.